This T cell receptor (beta chain) was recorded in a study of shared clonotypes between healthy human individuals (TCRdb year 2020). With regard to the full study: The cohort comprised two women and three men aged 18 to 49 years. The study deeply sequenced blood TCR repertoires of five healthy adults to estimate repertoire size and the extent of clonotype sharing between individuals. For each donor, CD4 naive and CD4 memory were each run on three plates, CD8 naive on two plates, and CD8 memory on one plate. To increase sequencing depth and limit assay-specific biases, TCR repertoire library preparation and sequencing were carried out by different laboratories using diverse techniques. Each donor's leukapheresis produced roughly between roughly 0.9 and 8.9 billion PBMCs. General study outcomes and caveats: Across four donors, about 5% of naive CD4, over 3% of naive CD8, 2% to 2.5% of memory CD4, and roughly 0.4% of memory CD8 clonotypes were shared. The genetic and exposure-history diversity represented was limited by the small number of donors. Clonotypes shared by all four sorted-subset donors showed higher generation probabilities than non-shared clonotypes. Naive subsets generally had larger estimated clonotype richness than memory subsets did. Based on pairwise subsampling, the degree of clonotype sharing among donors was expected to be affected by sequencing depth. Sampling was restricted to blood, and TCR repertoires in tissue are likely to differ from TCR repertoires in blood. Incomplete sequencing was indicated by rarefaction of sorted-subset datasets, despite the large sequencing depth.

Based on the germline V gene, the CDR1 and CDR2 sequences are SGHRS and YFSETQ. The CDR3 starts with the cysteine, ends with the phenylalanine, and has 14 residues. Solely the CDR3 DNA is kept, with 42 bases framed from the first base. Cut back by 0 bases and 0 bases, the V and J ends lie 5 bases apart. Points on this clone: No cognate antigen has been identified for it. Base qualities are not at hand, and no much larger clone is one base apart. Other nucleotide sequences in the sample specify the same CDR3.

The donors were healthy, HIV-negative adults with no recently reported acute infections or vaccinations. Only Caucasian adults living in Nashville, Tennessee, USA were represented among the donors. CD4+ T cells were enriched by magnetic negative selection; naive cells were then positively selected on CD45RA, and the negative fraction formed the memory subset. Blood was obtained by leukapheresis, after which PBMCs were separated by Ficoll-Histopaque density gradient centrifugation and cryopreserved in liquid nitrogen vapor phase. Analytical flow cytometry was used to check the purity and quantity of each magnetically sorted T cell population. Genomic DNA was isolated from each sorted fraction and quantified by UV absorbance on a Nanodrop 2000c. Using the deep immunoSEQ assay, multiplex PCR amplified TCR CDR3 regions from genomic DNA. Genomic DNA extracted from each cell subset was distributed evenly over all wells of several immunoSEQ 96-well plates, and each plate served as one replicate. For sorted subsets, approximately 0.2 ug of genomic DNA, equivalent to 25,000 to 35,000 T cell genomes, went into each replicate PCR. Purified libraries were quantified with a Qubit 3.0 fluorometer, sized on a Bioanalyzer 2100, and re-quantified with the KAPA Library Quantification kit. A separate single-read 150-cycle Illumina NextSeq 550 flow cell was used to sequence each immunoSEQ 96-well plate. In the original analysis: Because the immunoSEQ output included only junctional sequences and no quality scores, the filtering could not be the same as the filtering used for full-length reads. Sequences were annotated with PyIR, a Python wrapper for IgBLAST v1.9, and V/J genes and CDR3 were assigned using IMGT germline references. Reads were filtered out if the reads had weak V/J assignments (E-value above 1e-6), no CDR3, stop codons, out-of-frame junctions, or ambiguous translated residues. A V3J clonotype was defined by an identical inferred V gene, J gene, and CDR3 amino acid sequence. Percentage overlap between repertoires was computed as shared unique clonotypes divided by the size of the smaller repertoire. Repertoire richness was assessed with RTK rarefaction, the Chao1 estimator, and Recon v2.1 estimates of unobserved clonotypes. Generation probabilities were computed with OLGA for all TCRbeta clonotypes obtained by the gDNA method from four donors. TCRdb's version of the immuneACCESS table is confined to in-frame rearrangements and falls short of the full clone set. An unresolved V gene accounts for under half of the shortfall where checked; the remainder is of unknown origin. V and J calls and clone size come straight from that table; D and trimming were deduced from the DNA. Present in this sample are millions of clones, over 85% of which were seen just once. The ten largest clones take up roughly 0.36% of the sample.

This sequence uses TRBV5-1 and TRBJ2-3; too little of a D gene remains to name it. This TCR was recovered from a man aged 18 to 30 in good health. Some clones in this sample may be carry-over from other donors' samples. The specimen sequenced was naive CD4+ T cells from PBMCs. Per the publication, the cell subset or site label means: CD45RA+ positively selected. Here the CDR3 is given as CASSLARSTDTQYF. The DNA sequence is TGCGCCAGCAGCTTGGCGAGAAGCACAGATACGCAGTATTTT.